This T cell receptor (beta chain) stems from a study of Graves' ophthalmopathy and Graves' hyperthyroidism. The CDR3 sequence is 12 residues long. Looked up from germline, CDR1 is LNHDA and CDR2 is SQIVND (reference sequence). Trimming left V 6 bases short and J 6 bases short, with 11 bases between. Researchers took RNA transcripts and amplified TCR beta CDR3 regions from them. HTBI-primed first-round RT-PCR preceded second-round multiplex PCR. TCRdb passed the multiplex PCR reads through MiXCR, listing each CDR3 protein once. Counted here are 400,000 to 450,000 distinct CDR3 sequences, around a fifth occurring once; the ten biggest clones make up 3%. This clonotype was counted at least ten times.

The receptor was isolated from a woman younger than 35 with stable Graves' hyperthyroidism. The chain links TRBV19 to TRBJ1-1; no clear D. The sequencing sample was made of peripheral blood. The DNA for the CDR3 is TGTGCCAGTAGAGGCGGAGGGTCTGAAGCTTTCTTT. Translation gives CASRGGGSEAFF.